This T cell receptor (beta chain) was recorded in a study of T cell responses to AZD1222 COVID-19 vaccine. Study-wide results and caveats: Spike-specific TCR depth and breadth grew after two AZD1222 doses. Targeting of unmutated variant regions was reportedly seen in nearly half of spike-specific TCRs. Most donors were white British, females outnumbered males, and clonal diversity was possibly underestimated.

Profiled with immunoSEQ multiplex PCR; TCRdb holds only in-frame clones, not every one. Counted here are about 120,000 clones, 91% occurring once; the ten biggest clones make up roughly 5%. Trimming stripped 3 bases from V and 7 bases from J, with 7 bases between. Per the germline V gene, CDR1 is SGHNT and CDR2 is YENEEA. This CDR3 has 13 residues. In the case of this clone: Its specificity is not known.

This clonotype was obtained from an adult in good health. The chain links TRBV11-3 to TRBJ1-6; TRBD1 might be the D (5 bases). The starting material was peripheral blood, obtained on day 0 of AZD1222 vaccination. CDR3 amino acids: CASSLGENSPLHF. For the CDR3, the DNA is TGTGCCAGCAGCTTGGGGGAGAATTCACCCCTCCACTTT.